This T cell receptor beta chain was identified during a study of blood T cell repertoires in COVID-19. The wider study: From T cells, B-cell-depleted T cells, or PBMCs came the material, which was cDNA or gDNA.

This CDR3 is built from 17 residues. V lost 4 bases to trimming and J lost 1 base; unmatched junction nucleotides: 8. Germline V CDR1 and CDR2: SGDLS, YYNGEE. Method: immunoSEQ multiplex PCR; TCRdb's copy keeps in-frame clones and lacks some. The data contain 250,000 to 300,000 clones, roughly 90% of them singletons. This clone came up a few times. The rearrangement joins TRBV9 to TRBJ2-3; 11 bases match TRBD1. Sequenced sample: peripheral blood. This clonotype was sampled from a man aged 50 to 59 with acute or convalescent COVID-19. The CDR3 reads CASSPGDRGKRTDTQYF. The CDR3 coding sequence is TGTGCCAGCAGCCCCGGGGACAGGGGGAAGCGCACAGATACGCAGTATTTT.